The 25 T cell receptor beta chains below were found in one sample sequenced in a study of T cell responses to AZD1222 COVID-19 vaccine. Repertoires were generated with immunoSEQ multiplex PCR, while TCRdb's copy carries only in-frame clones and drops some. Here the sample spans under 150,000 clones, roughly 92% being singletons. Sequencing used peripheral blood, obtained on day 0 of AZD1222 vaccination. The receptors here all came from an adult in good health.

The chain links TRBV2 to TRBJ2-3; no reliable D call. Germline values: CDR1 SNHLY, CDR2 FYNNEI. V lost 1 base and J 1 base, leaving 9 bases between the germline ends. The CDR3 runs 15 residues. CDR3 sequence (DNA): TGTGCCAGCAGTGAAGAGGCAGCAGGCACAGATACGCAGTATTTT. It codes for CASSEEAAGTDTQYF.

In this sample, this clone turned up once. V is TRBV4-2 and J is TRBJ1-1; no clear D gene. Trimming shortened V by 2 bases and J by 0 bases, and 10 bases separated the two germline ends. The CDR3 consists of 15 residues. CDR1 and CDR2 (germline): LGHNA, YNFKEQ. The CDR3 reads CASSQSVGMNTEAFF. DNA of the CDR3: TGTGCCAGCAGCCAAAGTGTGGGGATGAACACTGAAGCTTTCTTT.

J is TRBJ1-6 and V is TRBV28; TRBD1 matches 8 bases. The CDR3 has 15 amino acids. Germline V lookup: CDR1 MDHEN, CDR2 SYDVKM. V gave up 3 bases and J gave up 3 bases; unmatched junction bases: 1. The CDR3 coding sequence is TGTGCCAGCAGTTTCAGGGGGCACTATAATTCACCCCTCCACTTT. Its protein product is CASSFRGHYNSPLHF.

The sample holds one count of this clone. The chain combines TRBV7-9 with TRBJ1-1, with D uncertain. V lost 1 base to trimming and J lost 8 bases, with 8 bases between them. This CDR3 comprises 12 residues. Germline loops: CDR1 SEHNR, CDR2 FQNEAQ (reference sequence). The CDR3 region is CASSLEEGEAFF. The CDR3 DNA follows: TGTGCCAGCAGCTTAGAGGAAGGCGAAGCTTTCTTT.

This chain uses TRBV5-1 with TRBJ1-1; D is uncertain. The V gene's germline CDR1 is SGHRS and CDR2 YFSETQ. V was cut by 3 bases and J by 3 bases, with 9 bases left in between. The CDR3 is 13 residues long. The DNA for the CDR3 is TGCGCCAGCAGCTCCCGGGAAGACACTGAAGCTTTCTTT. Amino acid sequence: CASSSREDTEAFF.

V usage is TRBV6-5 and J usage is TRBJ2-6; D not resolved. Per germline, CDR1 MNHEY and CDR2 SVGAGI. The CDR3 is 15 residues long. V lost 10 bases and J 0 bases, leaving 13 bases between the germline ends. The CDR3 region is CATQSQDSGANVLTF. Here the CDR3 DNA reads TGTGCCACTCAAAGTCAGGACTCTGGGGCCAACGTCCTGACTTTC.

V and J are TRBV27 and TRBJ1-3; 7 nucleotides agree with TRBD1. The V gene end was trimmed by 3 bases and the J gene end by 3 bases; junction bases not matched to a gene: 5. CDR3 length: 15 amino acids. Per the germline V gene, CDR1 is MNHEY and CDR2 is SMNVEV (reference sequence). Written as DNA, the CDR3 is TGTGCCAGCAGTTTTGCAGGGGGGAATGGAAACACCATATATTTT. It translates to CASSFAGGNGNTIYF.

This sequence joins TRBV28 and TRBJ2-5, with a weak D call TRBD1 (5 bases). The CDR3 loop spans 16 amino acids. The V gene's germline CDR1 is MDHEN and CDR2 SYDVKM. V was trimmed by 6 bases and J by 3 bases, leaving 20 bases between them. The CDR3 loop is CASSFRVRVGEETQYF. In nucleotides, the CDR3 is TGTGCCAGCAGCTTCCGGGTCAGGGTTGGCGAAGAGACCCAGTACTTC.

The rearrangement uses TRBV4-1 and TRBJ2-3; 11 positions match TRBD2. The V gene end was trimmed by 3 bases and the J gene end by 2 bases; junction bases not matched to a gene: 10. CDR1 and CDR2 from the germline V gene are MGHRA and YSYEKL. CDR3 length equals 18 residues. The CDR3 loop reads CASSQLGGSGRVTDTQYF. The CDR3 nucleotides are TGCGCCAGCAGCCAGCTAGGGGGTAGCGGGAGGGTCACAGATACGCAGTATTTT.

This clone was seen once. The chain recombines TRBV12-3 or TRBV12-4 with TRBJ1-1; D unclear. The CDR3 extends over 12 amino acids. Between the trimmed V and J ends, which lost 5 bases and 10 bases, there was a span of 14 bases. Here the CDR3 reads CASSPSTPRAFF. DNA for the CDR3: TGTGCCAGCAGTCCTTCCACCCCTCGAGCTTTCTTT.

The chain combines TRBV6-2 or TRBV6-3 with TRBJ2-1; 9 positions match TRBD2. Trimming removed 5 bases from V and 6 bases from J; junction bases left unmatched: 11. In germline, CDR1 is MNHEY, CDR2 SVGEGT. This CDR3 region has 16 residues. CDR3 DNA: TGTGCCAGCAGTCGCAGGGGGGGACTAGCTTTCAATGAGCAGTTCTTC. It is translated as CASSRRGGLAFNEQFF.

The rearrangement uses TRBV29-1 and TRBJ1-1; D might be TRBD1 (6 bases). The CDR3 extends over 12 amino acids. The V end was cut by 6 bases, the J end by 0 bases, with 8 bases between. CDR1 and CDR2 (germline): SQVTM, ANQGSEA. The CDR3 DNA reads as TGCAGCGTCAGGGGTATGAACACTGAAGCTTTCTTT. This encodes CSVRGMNTEAFF.

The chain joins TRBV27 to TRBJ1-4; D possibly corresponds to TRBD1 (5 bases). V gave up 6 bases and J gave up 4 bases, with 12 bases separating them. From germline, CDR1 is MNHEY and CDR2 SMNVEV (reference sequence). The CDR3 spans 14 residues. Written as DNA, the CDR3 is TGTGCCAGCAGCAGACAGAGAAATAATGAAAAACTGTTTTTT. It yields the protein CASSRQRNNEKLFF.

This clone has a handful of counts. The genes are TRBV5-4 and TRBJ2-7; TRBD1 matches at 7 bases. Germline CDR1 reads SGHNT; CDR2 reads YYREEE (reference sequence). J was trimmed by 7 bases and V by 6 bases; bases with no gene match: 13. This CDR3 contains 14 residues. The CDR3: CASKLNRGEGEQYF. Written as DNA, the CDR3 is TGTGCCAGCAAACTAAACAGGGGAGAAGGAGAGCAGTACTTC.

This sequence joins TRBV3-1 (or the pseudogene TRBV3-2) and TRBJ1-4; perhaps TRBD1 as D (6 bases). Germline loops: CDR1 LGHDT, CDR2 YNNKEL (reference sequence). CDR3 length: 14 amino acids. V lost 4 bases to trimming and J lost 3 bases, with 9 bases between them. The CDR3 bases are TGTGCCAGCAGCCTCCGGACAGCTAATGAAAAACTGTTTTTT. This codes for CASSLRTANEKLFF.

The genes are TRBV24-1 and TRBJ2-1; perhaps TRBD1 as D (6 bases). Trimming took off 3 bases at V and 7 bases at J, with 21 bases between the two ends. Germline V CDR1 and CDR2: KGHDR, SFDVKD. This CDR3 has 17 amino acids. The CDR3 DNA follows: TGTGCCACCAGTGATGACTTTGGGGGCATCAATCGGAATGAGCAGTTCTTC. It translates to CATSDDFGGINRNEQFF.

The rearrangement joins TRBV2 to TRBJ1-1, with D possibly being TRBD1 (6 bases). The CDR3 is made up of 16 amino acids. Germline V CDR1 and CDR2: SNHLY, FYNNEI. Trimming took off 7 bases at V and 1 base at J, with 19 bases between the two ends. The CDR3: CASITVPGHTNTEAFF. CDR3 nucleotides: TGTGCCAGCATCACAGTGCCGGGACACACGAACACTGAAGCTTTCTTT.

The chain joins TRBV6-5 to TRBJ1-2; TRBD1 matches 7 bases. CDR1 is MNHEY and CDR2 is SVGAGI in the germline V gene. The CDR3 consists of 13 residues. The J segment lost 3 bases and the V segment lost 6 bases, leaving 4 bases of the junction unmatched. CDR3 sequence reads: CASRPGQHYGYTF. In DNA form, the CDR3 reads TGTGCCAGCAGGCCGGGACAGCACTATGGCTACACCTTC.

The DNA for the CDR3 is TGCGCCAGCAGCTCGAGGACTAGCGGGTCAGATACGCAGTATTTT. Protein: CASSSRTSGSDTQYF. The J gene is TRBJ2-3, the V gene TRBV5-1, with TRBD2 identical over 11 bases. The V gene end was trimmed by 3 bases and the J gene end by 4 bases; junction bases not matched to a gene: 4. Germline loops: CDR1 SGHRS, CDR2 YFSETQ. The CDR3 loop spans 15 amino acids.

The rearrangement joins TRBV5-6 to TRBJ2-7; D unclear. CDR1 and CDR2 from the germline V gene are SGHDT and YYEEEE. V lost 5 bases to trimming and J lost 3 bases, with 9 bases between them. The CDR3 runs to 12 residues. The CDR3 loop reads CASSSYSYEQYF. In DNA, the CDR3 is TGTGCCAGCAGTTCTTACAGCTACGAGCAGTACTTC.

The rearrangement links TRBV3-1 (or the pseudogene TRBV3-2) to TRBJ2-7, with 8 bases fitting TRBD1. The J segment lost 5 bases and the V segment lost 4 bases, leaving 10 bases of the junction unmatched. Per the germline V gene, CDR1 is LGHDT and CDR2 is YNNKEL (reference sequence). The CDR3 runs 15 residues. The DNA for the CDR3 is TGTGCCAGCAGCCCCGCGGGACAGGTCATTGACGAGCAGTACTTC. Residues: CASSPAGQVIDEQYF.

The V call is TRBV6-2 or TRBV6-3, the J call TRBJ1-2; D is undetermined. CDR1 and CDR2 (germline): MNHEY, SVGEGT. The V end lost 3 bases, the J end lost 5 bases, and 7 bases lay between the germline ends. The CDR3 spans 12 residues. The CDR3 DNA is TGTGCCAGCAGTTATCTCCGTTATGGCTACACCTTC. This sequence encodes CASSYLRYGYTF.

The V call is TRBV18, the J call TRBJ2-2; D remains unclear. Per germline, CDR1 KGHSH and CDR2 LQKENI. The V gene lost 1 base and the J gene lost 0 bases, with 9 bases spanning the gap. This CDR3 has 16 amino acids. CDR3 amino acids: CASSPQRIANTGELFF. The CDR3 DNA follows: TGTGCCAGCTCACCACAGAGGATCGCGAACACCGGGGAGCTGTTTTTT.

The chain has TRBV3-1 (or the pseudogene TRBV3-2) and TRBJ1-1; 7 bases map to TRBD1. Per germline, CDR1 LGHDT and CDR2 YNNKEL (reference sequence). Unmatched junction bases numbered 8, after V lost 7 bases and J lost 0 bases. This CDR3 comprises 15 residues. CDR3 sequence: CASNSRQGMNTEAFF. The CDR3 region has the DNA TGTGCCAGCAACTCCCGACAGGGAATGAACACTGAAGCTTTCTTT.

For the CDR3, the DNA is TGTGCCAGCAGTTTATTAGGGCAACGGGTTCAGCCCCAGCATTTT. Its protein is CASSLLGQRVQPQHF. V usage is TRBV28 and J usage is TRBJ1-5, with D unresolved. CDR1 is MDHEN, CDR2 SYDVKM, per germline. V shed 1 base and J shed 6 bases, with 13 bases lying between them. CDR3 length: 15 amino acids.